This is a list of T cell receptor beta chains from one sample in a study of cytomegalovirus exposure and HLA in healthy donors. Profiling relied on immunoSEQ multiplex PCR, and the TCRdb table lists in-frame clones only, not all of them. The sample yields 110,000 or so clones, roughly 79% seen once. The sequenced sample consisted of PBMCs. The source is a male donor in good health and CMV-seronegative. The CDR3 runs from the conserved cysteine through the conserved F or W. A D gene is named only where the DNA matches it firmly. Only part of the rows carry a size: once, few, many, or a class if the clone is expanded.

v_gene,d_gene,abundance,j_gene,CDR3nt,CDR3aa
TRBV5-6,TRBD1,few,TRBJ2-7,TGTGCCAGCAGCTTGTACGGGACAGGGGTATCCTACGAGCAGTACTTC,CASSLYGTGVSYEQYF
TRBV15,TRBD2,.,TRBJ2-3,TGTGCCACCAGCAGGGGGAGCGGGACCCCTCCCCCCACAGATACGCAGTATTTT,CATSRGSGTPPPTDTQYF
TRBV7-2,TRBD2,.,TRBJ2-3,TGTGCCAGCAGCTTGGCTAGCGGGAGGGCCAGAGATACGCAGTATTTT,CASSLASGRARDTQYF
TRBV19,.,.,TRBJ2-7,TGTGCCAGTAGTCCTTTAGGAGGGGCCAACTACGAGCAGTACTTC,CASSPLGGANYEQYF
TRBV19,.,.,TRBJ2-7,TGTGCCAGTAGTAGGGAGAGCTCCTACGAGCAGTACTTC,CASSRESSYEQYF
TRBV10-3,TRBD2,.,TRBJ2-3,TGTGCCATCAGTGGGACTAGCGGGAGGATCGATACGCAGTATTTT,CAISGTSGRIDTQYF
TRBV29-1,TRBD2,few,TRBJ2-1,TGCAGCGTTGTGACTAGCGGGAGCAATGAGCAGTTCTTC,CSVVTSGSNEQFF
TRBV5-1,.,.,TRBJ1-3,TGCGCCAGCATGACCGGGAGCACTGGAAACACCATATATTTT,CASMTGSTGNTIYF
TRBV7-9,.,few,TRBJ1-4,TGCGCCAGCAGCCAAGACAGGAGAGAAAAACTGTTTTTT,CASSQDRREKLFF
TRBV28,.,few,TRBJ1-4,TGTGCCAGCAGAGAACAGGGAGAAGGTGAAAAACTGTTTTTT,CASREQGEGEKLFF
TRBV27,.,few,TRBJ1-2,TGTGCCAGCGGTTGGGGGGGCGCGAATAATGGCTACACCTTC,CASGWGGANNGYTF
TRBV28,.,once,TRBJ1-2,TGTGCCAGCAGTCTGGACAGTTATAACTATGGCTACACCTTC,CASSLDSYNYGYTF
TRBV12-5,.,.,TRBJ2-3,TGTGCTAGTGGCCCGGGACACGGAACGCAGTATTTT,CASGPGHGTQYF
TRBV9,.,.,TRBJ2-5,TGTGCCAGCAGCGTAGCAGGGGAAGAGACCCAGTACTTC,CASSVAGEETQYF
TRBV10-1,.,.,TRBJ2-2,TGCGCCAGCAGGAGGGACTCTTCACTGAACACCGGGGAGCTGTTTTTT,CASRRDSSLNTGELFF
TRBV27,TRBD2,.,TRBJ2-1,TGTGCCAGCAGTCCCCAGGTAGCGGGAGGATCGGGTGAGCAGTTCTTC,CASSPQVAGGSGEQFF
TRBV6-1,.,.,TRBJ2-3,TGTGCCAGCAGATTACAGGTTAGCACAGATACGCAGTATTTT,CASRLQVSTDTQYF
TRBV14,.,.,TRBJ2-4,TGTGCCAGCGCGCGGGGCGTAAAAACTAACTTC,CASARGVKTNF
TRBV19,.,.,TRBJ2-1,TGTGCCACCAGACAGAGCTCCTACAATGAGCAGTTCTTC,CATRQSSYNEQFF
TRBV5-6,.,once,TRBJ2-3,TGTGCCAGCAGCAACCTACTGAGGGCGGGCACAGATACGCAGTATTTT,CASSNLLRAGTDTQYF
TRBV10-3,.,.,TRBJ2-2,TGTGCCATCAGTGAGCCGCCCGGACAGAACGGGGAGCTGTTTTTT,CAISEPPGQNGELFF
TRBV27,TRBD1,few,TRBJ1-1,TGTGCCAGCAGTTGGTCCTCAGGGGGCGCGAACACTGAAGCTTTCTTT,CASSWSSGGANTEAFF
TRBV2,.,.,TRBJ1-1,TGTGCCAGCAGTGAACGAGTCCCTCGCACTGAAGCTTTCTTT,CASSERVPRTEAFF
TRBV6-6,.,.,TRBJ1-1,TGTGCCAGCAGTTACTCGTTCGTATCTGAAGCTTTCTTT,CASSYSFVSEAFF
TRBV28,.,.,TRBJ2-7,TGTGCCAGCAAGGGGGATATCGCGTACGAGCAGTACTTC,CASKGDIAYEQYF
TRBV27,.,.,TRBJ2-2,TGTGCCAGCAGTGGCGGGCCCGGGGAGCTGTTTTTT,CASSGGPGELFF
TRBV19,.,.,TRBJ1-3,TGTGCCAGTAGTCGGGGGGACAACTCTGGAAACACCATATATTTT,CASSRGDNSGNTIYF
TRBV4-2,TRBD2,.,TRBJ2-7,TGTGCCAGCAGCCAAGATCTACTAGCGGGAGCCTACGAGCAGTACTTC,CASSQDLLAGAYEQYF
TRBV27,.,.,TRBJ2-1,TGTGCCACCAAAAGGGACTTATACAATGAGCAGTTCTTC,CATKRDLYNEQFF